These 14 T cell receptor beta chains originate from one sample sequenced in a study of OX40 agonist ivuxolimab in advanced cancers. Data came from immunoSEQ multiplex PCR; TCRdb stores just in-frame clones and leaves some out. The data show tens of thousands of clones, about 89% seen once. The material was CD4+ or CD8+ T cells sorted from blood, obtained in a trial of the OX40 agonist ivuxolimab. All receptors derive from an adult with an advanced solid tumor such as melanoma, head and neck, liver or kidney cancer.

This clone was seen only once. V usage is TRBV7-9 and J usage is TRBJ2-1; D might be TRBD1 (5 bases). V dropped 5 bases and J dropped 5 bases, with 16 bases sitting between them. CDR1 is SEHNR and CDR2 is FQNEAQ in the germline V gene (reference sequence). This CDR3 spans 15 amino acids. The CDR3 nucleotides are TGTGCCAGCAGCCACCCCGTAGACAGTAACAATGAGCAGTTCTTC. Amino acid sequence: CASSHPVDSNNEQFF.

The rearrangement uses TRBV6-5 and TRBJ2-3, with D unclear. The CDR3 spans 13 residues. With 6 bases removed from V and 2 bases from J, the gap between germline ends came to 9 bases. Per germline, CDR1 MNHEY and CDR2 SVGAGI. CDR3 sequence (DNA): TGTGCCAGCAGCATACTGAACACAGATACGCAGTATTTT. It yields the protein CASSILNTDTQYF.

J is TRBJ1-2 and V is TRBV11-2; D is unresolved. CDR1 and CDR2 (germline): SGHAT, FQNNGV. CDR3 length: 14 residues. Trimming pared 0 bases from V and 4 bases from J, leaving 9 bases between. The CDR3 DNA is TGTGCCAGCAGCTTAGATGTGGGTTCCTATGGCTACACCTTC. Residues: CASSLDVGSYGYTF.

J is TRBJ2-1 and V is TRBV25-1, with 11 bases identical to TRBD2. This CDR3 contains 15 residues. Unmatched junction bases numbered 5, after V lost 4 bases and J lost 6 bases. Germline CDR1 reads MGHDK; CDR2 reads SYGVNS. DNA for the CDR3: TGTGCCAGCAGTGTCCCCGGGACTAGCGGCAATGAGCAGTTCTTC. Translating it yields CASSVPGTSGNEQFF.

V usage is TRBV9 and J usage is TRBJ1-2; no firm D call. V dropped 0 bases and J dropped 6 bases, with 15 bases sitting between them. The germline V gene has CDR1 SGDLS and CDR2 YYNGEE. CDR3 size: 15 residues. The CDR3 loop reads CASSVASMGGNGYTF. CDR3 nucleotide sequence: TGTGCCAGCAGCGTAGCCTCCATGGGCGGGAATGGCTACACCTTC.

V and J are TRBV2 and TRBJ2-5; 11 positions match TRBD1. The CDR3 length is 16 residues. Germline V gives CDR1 SNHLY, CDR2 FYNNEI. J lost 4 bases, V lost 3 bases, and 7 bases had no gene match. The CDR3 sequence: CASSDRDRGLGETQYF. The CDR3 nucleotides read TGTGCCAGCAGTGACCGGGACAGGGGGTTGGGAGAGACCCAGTACTTC.

The chain employs TRBV30 and TRBJ1-4, with no clear D. The CDR3 has 13 residues. Germline V gene lookup returns CDR1 GTSNPN and CDR2 SVGIG (reference sequence). The V end was cut by 2 bases, the J end by 4 bases, with 8 bases between. The CDR3 sequence: CAWSPMGNEKLFF. The CDR3 bases are TGTGCCTGGAGTCCTATGGGTAATGAAAAACTGTTTTTT.

This clone is a singleton in its sample. This chain uses TRBV19 with TRBJ2-1, with 8 bases fitting TRBD2. The CDR3 is 16 residues long. Germline values: CDR1 LNHDA, CDR2 SQIVND (reference sequence). The V segment lost 1 base and the J segment 1 base; nucleotides outside the gene matches: 3. CDR3 protein: CASSIASGRSYNEQFF. The CDR3 DNA is TGTGCCAGTAGTATAGCCAGCGGGAGATCCTACAATGAGCAGTTCTTC.

This clone has just one count. V gene TRBV2 combines with J gene TRBJ2-1; 11 positions match TRBD2. The ends lost 8 bases at V and 4 bases at J; junction bases unmatched: 4. The CDR3 runs 14 residues. Germline CDR1 SNHLY, CDR2 FYNNEI. The CDR3 bases are TGTGCCAGCCAACTAGCGGGAGAATACAATGAGCAGTTCTTC. Protein product: CASQLAGEYNEQFF.

V is TRBV18 and J is TRBJ1-4; a possible D gene is TRBD1 (6 bases). The CDR3 has 18 residues. Germline CDR1 and CDR2: KGHSH and LQKENI. Trimming took 0 bases from V and 5 from J, leaving 19 bases between them. CDR3 DNA sequence: TGTGCCAGCTCACCACCGGAGGGGGTAAGGGCTAGAAATGAAAAACTGTTTTTT. Translation: CASSPPEGVRARNEKLFF.

This chain uses TRBV5-6 with TRBJ2-2; the D gene is possibly TRBD2 (6 bases). Looked up from germline, CDR1 is SGHDT and CDR2 is YYEEEE. The CDR3 has 16 residues. The V end lost 4 bases, the J end lost 1 base, and 14 bases lay between the germline ends. Here the CDR3 DNA reads TGTGCCAGCAGCCCCAGGTCGCGGGAGAACACCGGGGAGCTGTTTTTT. Amino acids: CASSPRSRENTGELFF.

This chain links TRBV7-6 with TRBJ2-5; 12 nucleotides align to TRBD2. In germline, CDR1 is SGHVS, CDR2 FNYEAQ. This CDR3 spans 15 amino acids. Germline trimming cut 5 bases from V and 3 bases from J; bases unmatched to any gene: 4. CDR3 amino acids: CASSRRLAGEETQYF. The CDR3 DNA reads TGTGCCAGCAGCCGGAGACTAGCGGGAGAAGAGACCCAGTACTTC. Supplemented by reference TRBV7-6 and TRBJ2-5, the full variable domain reads GAGVSQSPRYKVTKRGQDVALRCDPISGHVSLYWYRQALGQGPEFLTYFNYEAQQDKSGLPNDRFSAERPEGSISTLTIQRTEQRDSAMYRCASSRRLAGEETQYFGPGTRLLVL.

The chain has TRBV4-3 and TRBJ1-5, with TRBD1 matching 7 bases. Trimming at V came to 0 bases and at J to 2 bases, leaving 4 bases not matched to a gene. Germline assignment: CDR1 LGHNA and CDR2 YSLEER. The CDR3 contains 16 residues. CDR3 nucleotide sequence: TGCGCCAGCAGCCAAGATCAAACAGGGGGCAATCAGCCCCAGCATTTT. This gives the protein CASSQDQTGGNQPQHF.

The chain recombines TRBV27 with TRBJ2-5; D is perhaps TRBD1 (6 bases). The J call may be in error: the DNA end matches TRBJ2-7 better. The length of the CDR3 is 16 residues. Germline loops: CDR1 MNHEY, CDR2 SMNVEV (reference sequence). CDR3 nucleotide sequence: TGTGCCAGCAGCTCCTGGACAGAAAATGGGGTCTACGAGCAGTACTTC. Translation gives CASSSWTENGVYEQYF.